These 2 T cell receptor beta chains share one sample of origin, sequenced in a study of follicular helper T cells after annual influenza vaccination. Produced via immunoSEQ multiplex PCR; TCRdb's table is partial and in-frame only. The data contain 9,500 to 11,000 clones, around 83% of them singletons. The time point denotes: 2014-2015 season, 7 days after vaccination. Sequences were derived from CXCR5- memory CD4+ T cells sorted from blood, sampled 7 days after influenza vaccination. The receptor set was obtained from an adult who received the influenza vaccine.

The rearrangement uses TRBV19 and TRBJ1-1; 7 positions match TRBD1. The CDR3 loop spans 15 amino acids. J lost 5 bases, V lost 7 bases, and 13 bases had no gene match. Per the germline V gene, CDR1 is LNHDA and CDR2 is SQIVND (reference sequence). The CDR3: CASTREDRAVTEAFF. CDR3 nucleotide sequence: TGTGCCAGTACTAGGGAAGACAGGGCGGTTACTGAAGCTTTCTTT.

This chain connects TRBV15 to TRBJ2-7; D may be TRBD1 or TRBD2 (5 bases each). This CDR3 region has 16 residues. Germline V gene sequence: CDR1 LNHNV, CDR2 YYDKDF (reference sequence). V lost 3 bases to trimming and J lost 5 bases, with 20 bases between them. In nucleotides, the CDR3 is TGTGCCACCAGCAGGGGAGTGAGAGGGGAATTCCACGAGCAGTACTTC. Translation gives CATSRGVRGEFHEQYF.